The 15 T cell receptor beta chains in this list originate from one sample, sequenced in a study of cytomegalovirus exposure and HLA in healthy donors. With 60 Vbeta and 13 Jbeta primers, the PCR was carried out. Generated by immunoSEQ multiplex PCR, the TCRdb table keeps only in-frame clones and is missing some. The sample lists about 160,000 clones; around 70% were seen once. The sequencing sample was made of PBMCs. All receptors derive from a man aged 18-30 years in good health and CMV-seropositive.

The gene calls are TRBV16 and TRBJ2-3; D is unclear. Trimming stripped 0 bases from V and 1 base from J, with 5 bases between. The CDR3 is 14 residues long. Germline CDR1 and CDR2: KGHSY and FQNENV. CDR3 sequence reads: CASSQSTGTDTQYF. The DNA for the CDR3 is TGTGCCAGCAGCCAATCCACAGGCACAGATACGCAGTATTTT.

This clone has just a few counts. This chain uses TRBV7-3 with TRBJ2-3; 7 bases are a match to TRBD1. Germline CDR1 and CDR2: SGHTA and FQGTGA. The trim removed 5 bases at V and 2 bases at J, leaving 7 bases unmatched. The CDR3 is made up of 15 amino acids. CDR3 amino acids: CASSPGTDITDTQYF. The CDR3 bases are TGTGCCAGCAGCCCCGGGACAGATATCACAGATACGCAGTATTTT.

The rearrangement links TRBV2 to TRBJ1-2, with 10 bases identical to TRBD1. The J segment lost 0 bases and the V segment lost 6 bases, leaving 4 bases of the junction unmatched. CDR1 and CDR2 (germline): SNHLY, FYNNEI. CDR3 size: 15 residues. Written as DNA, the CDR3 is TGTGCCAGCAGGAAGGACAGGGGGGCTAACTATGGCTACACCTTC. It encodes CASRKDRGANYGYTF. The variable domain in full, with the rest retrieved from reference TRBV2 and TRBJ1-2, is EPEVTQTPSHQVTQMGQEVILRCVPISNHLYFYWYRQILGQKVEFLVSFYNNEISEKSEIFDDQFSVERPDGSNFTLKIRSTKLEDSAMYFCASRKDRGANYGYTFGSGTRLTVV.

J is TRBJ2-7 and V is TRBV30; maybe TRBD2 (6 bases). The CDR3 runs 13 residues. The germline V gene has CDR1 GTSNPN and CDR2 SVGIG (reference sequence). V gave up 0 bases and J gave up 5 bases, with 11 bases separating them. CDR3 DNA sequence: TGTGCCTGGAGTGTGCGGGGTGTCCACGAGCAGTACGTC. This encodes CAWSVRGVHEQYV.

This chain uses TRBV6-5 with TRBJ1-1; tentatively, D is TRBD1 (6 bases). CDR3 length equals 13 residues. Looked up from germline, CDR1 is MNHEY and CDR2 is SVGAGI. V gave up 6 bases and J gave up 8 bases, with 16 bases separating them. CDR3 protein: CASSPGTLREAFF. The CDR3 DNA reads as TGTGCCAGCAGCCCGGGGACATTACGGGAAGCTTTCTTT.

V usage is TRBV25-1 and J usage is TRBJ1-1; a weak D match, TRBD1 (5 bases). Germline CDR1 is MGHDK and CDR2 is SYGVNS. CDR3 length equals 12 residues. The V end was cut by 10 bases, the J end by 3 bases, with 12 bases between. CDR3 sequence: CATGDWDTEAFF. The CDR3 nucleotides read TGTGCCACGGGGGATTGGGACACTGAAGCTTTCTTT.

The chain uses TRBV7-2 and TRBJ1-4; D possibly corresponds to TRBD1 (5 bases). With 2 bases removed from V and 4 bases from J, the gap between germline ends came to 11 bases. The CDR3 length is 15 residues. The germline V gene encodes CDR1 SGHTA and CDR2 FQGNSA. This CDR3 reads CASSLYRFGNEKLFF. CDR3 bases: TGTGCCAGCAGCTTATACAGGTTTGGTAATGAAAAACTGTTTTTT.

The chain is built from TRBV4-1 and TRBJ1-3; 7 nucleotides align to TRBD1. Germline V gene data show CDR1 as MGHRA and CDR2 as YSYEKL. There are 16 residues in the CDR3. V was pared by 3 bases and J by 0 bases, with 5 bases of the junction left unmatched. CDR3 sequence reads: CASSHADRASGNTIYF. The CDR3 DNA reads TGCGCCAGCAGCCATGCTGACAGGGCCTCTGGAAACACCATATATTTT.

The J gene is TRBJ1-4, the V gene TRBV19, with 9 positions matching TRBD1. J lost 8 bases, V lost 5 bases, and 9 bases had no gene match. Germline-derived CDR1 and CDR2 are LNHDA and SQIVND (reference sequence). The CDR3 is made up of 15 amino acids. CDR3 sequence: CASSHRGRRREKLFF. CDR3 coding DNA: TGTGCCAGTAGTCACAGGGGGCGCAGGAGAGAAAAACTGTTTTTT.

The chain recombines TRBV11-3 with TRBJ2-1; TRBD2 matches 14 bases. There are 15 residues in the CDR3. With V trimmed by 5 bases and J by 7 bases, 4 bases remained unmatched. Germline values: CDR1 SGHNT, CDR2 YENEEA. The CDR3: CASSAGTSGRNEQFF. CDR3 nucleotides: TGTGCCAGCAGCGCAGGGACTAGCGGGAGAAATGAGCAGTTCTTC. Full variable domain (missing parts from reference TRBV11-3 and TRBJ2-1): EAGVVQSPRYKIIEKKQPVAFWCNPISGHNTLYWYLQNLGQGPELLIRYENEEAVDDSQLPKDRFSAERLKGVDSTLKIQPAELGDSAVYLCASSAGTSGRNEQFFGPGTRLTVL.

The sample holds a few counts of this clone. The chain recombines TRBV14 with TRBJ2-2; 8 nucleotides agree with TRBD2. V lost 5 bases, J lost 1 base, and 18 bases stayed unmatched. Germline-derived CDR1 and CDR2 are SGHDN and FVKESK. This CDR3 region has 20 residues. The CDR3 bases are TGTGCCAGCAGCTCAAGAAAGCGGGGGCCCATGCCATGGAACACCGGGGAGCTGTTTTTT. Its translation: CASSSRKRGPMPWNTGELFF.

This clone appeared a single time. CDR3: CSVEQVGSDTGELFF. In DNA, the CDR3 is TGCAGCGTTGAGCAGGTTGGGTCGGACACCGGGGAGCTGTTTTTT. The rearrangement joins TRBV29-1 to TRBJ2-2; unclear D gene. The germline V and J ends were trimmed by 3 bases and 3 bases, with 14 bases remaining between them. Germline V gene data show CDR1 as SQVTM and CDR2 as ANQGSEA. CDR3 length: 15 residues.

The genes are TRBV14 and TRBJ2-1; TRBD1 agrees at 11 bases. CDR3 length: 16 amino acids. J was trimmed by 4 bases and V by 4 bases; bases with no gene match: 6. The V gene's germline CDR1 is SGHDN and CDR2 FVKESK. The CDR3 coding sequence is TGTGCCAGCAGCCGGACGGGACAGGGGGGATACAATGAGCAGTTCTTC. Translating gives CASSRTGQGGYNEQFF.

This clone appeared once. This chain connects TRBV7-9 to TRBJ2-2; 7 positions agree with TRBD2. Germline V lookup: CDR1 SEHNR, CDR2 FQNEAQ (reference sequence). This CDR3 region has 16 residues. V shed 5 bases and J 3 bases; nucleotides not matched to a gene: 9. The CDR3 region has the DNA TGTGCCAGCAGCCTCATGAACGCGGGGGACACCGGGGAGCTGTTTTTT. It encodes CASSLMNAGDTGELFF.

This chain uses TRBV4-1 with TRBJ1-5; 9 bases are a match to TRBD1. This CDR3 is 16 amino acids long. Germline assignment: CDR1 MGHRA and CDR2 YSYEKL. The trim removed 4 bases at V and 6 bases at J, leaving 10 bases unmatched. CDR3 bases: TGCGCCAGCAGCCCGGGACAGGGTCTATTAGGTCAGCCCCAGCATTTT. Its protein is CASSPGQGLLGQPQHF.